The 13 T cell receptor beta chains below all came from one sample that was sequenced in a study of blood T cell repertoires in COVID-19. Repertoires were generated with immunoSEQ multiplex PCR, while TCRdb's copy carries only in-frame clones and drops some. The sample includes roughly 350,000 clones, around 89% of them seen just once. What was sequenced was peripheral blood. The receptor set was obtained from a woman in her fifties or sixties with active or convalescent COVID-19.

On this clone: A read error may produce the germline difference seen at one junction end. V is TRBV6-2 or TRBV6-3 and J is TRBJ2-7, with 10 positions matching TRBD2. CDR3 length: 15 amino acids. From germline, CDR1 is MNHEY and CDR2 SVGEGT. CDR3 amino acids: CASNYLAGATYEQYF. The CDR3 DNA sequence: TGTGCCAGCAATTACCTAGCGGGAGCTACCTACGAGCAGTACTTC.

The count of this clone is one. This rearrangement joins TRBV11-2 to TRBJ2-1; D is possibly TRBD1 (7 bases). The length of the CDR3 is 16 residues. Germline values: CDR1 SGHAT, CDR2 FQNNGV. Trimming cost V 3 bases and J 0 bases, with 12 bases left between them. The CDR3 is CASSFRGDSSYNEQFF. CDR3 DNA: TGTGCCAGCAGCTTTAGGGGGGACAGCTCCTACAATGAGCAGTTCTTC. Together with reference TRBV11-2 and TRBJ2-1, the CDR3 gives the full variable domain: EAGVAQSPRYKIIEKRQSVAFWCNPISGHATLYWYQQILGQGPKLLIQFQNNGVVDDSQLPKDRFSAERLKGVDSTLKIQPAKLEDSAVYLCASSFRGDSSYNEQFFGPGTRLTVL.

V gene TRBV10-1 combines with J gene TRBJ1-5; TRBD1 aligns across 9 bases. From germline, CDR1 is WNHNN and CDR2 SYGVQD (reference sequence). CDR3 length: 14 amino acids. V dropped 8 bases and J dropped 5; count of bases not matched to a gene: 7. The chain's CDR3 is CASGAGQGHQPQHF. CDR3 nucleotides: TGCGCCAGCGGGGCGGGACAGGGACATCAGCCCCAGCATTTT.

This chain connects TRBV7-9 to TRBJ1-2, with TRBD1 matching 8 bases. CDR3 length equals 19 residues. Unmatched junction bases numbered 20, after V lost 3 bases and J lost 5 bases. The germline CDR1 and CDR2 sequences are SEHNR and FQNEAQ (reference sequence). CDR3 loop: CASSFPDILQGAPRYGYTF. The CDR3 bases are TGTGCCAGCAGCTTTCCCGATATCTTGCAGGGGGCCCCTCGTTATGGCTACACCTTC. The full variable domain, in which reference TRBV7-9 and TRBJ1-2 provide the parts outside the CDR3, is DTGVSQNPRHKITKRGQNVTFRCDPISEHNRLYWYRQTLGQGPEFLTYFQNEAQLEKSRLLSDRFSAERPKGSFSTLEIQRTEQGDSAMYLCASSFPDILQGAPRYGYTFGSGTRLTVV.

V is TRBV7-2 and J is TRBJ2-7; 9 bases fit TRBD1. Losses at the gene ends were 7 bases for V and 4 bases for J; bases not matched to a gene: 11. The CDR3 has 15 amino acids. Germline-derived CDR1 and CDR2 are SGHTA and FQGNSA. CDR3 protein: CASNAPDRGNYEQYF. The CDR3 coding sequence is TGTGCCAGCAACGCGCCCGACAGGGGGAATTACGAGCAGTACTTC.

The gene calls are TRBV27 and TRBJ2-5, with 7 nucleotides matching TRBD1. This CDR3 is built from 15 residues. V dropped 6 bases and J dropped 0; count of bases not matched to a gene: 7. Germline V lookup: CDR1 MNHEY, CDR2 SMNVEV (reference sequence). In DNA, the CDR3 is TGTGCCAGCAGCCGCCGGACAGGCTACCAAGAGACCCAGTACTTC. Translated: CASSRRTGYQETQYF.

CDR3 residues: CASSPAGGPYEQYF. For the CDR3, the DNA is TGTGCCAGCTCACCGGCGGGAGGGCCTTACGAGCAGTACTTC. The chain employs TRBV18 and TRBJ2-7; 9 nucleotides line up with TRBD2. This CDR3 is 14 amino acids long. Germline V gene sequence: CDR1 KGHSH, CDR2 LQKENI. Trimming cost V 3 bases and J 4 bases; bases outside gene matches: 4.

The chain has TRBV2 and TRBJ2-5, with 8 positions matching TRBD2. This CDR3 is 12 amino acids long. V shed 9 bases, J shed 4 bases, and the junction held 4 bases outside the gene matches. Germline V gives CDR1 SNHLY, CDR2 FYNNEI. Here the CDR3 DNA reads TGTGCCAGTCGACGGGAGGGAGAGACCCAGTACTTC. Its protein is CASRREGETQYF.

The genes are TRBV5-1 and TRBJ2-7; D is possibly TRBD1 (5 bases). The germline gives CDR1 SGHRS, CDR2 YFSETQ. Trimming shortened V by 3 bases and J by 6 bases, and 13 bases separated the two germline ends. The CDR3 spans 13 residues. The CDR3 bases are TGCGCCAGCAGCTCCCAGGGTCAGAGCGAGCAGTACTTC. The encoded protein is CASSSQGQSEQYF.

This chain links TRBV10-1 with TRBJ1-1; D perhaps matches TRBD1 (5 bases). The CDR3 consists of 15 residues. With 2 bases removed from V and 2 bases from J, the gap between germline ends came to 12 bases. Germline V CDR1 and CDR2: WNHNN, SYGVQD (reference sequence). The CDR3 DNA follows: TGCGCCAGCAGTGAGCGGTACAGGATAAACACTGAAGCTTTCTTT. It specifies CASSERYRINTEAFF.

The rearrangement joins TRBV7-2 to TRBJ1-1; D remains ambiguous. The CDR3 has 15 residues. Germline V lookup: CDR1 SGHTA, CDR2 FQGNSA. V lost 0 bases and J 1 base, leaving 9 bases between the germline ends. CDR3: CASSLAAGTNTEAFF. Here the CDR3 DNA reads TGTGCCAGCAGCTTAGCTGCGGGCACGAACACTGAAGCTTTCTTT. Filled out from reference TRBV7-2 and TRBJ1-1, the complete variable domain reads GAGVSQSPSNKVTEKGKDVELRCDPISGHTALYWYRQSLGQGLEFLIYFQGNSAPDKSGLPSDRFSAERTGGSVSTLTIQRTQQEDSAVYLCASSLAAGTNTEAFFGQGTRLTVV.

The table lists this clone with a few counts. The V gene is TRBV28, the J gene TRBJ2-2, with D maybe TRBD1 (6 bases). The germline V and J ends were trimmed by 6 bases and 4 bases, with 9 bases remaining between them. Per germline, CDR1 MDHEN and CDR2 SYDVKM. The CDR3 contains 13 residues. In nucleotides, the CDR3 is TGTGCCAGCAGCCAGGGGCGCACCGGGGAGCTGTTTTTT. Its protein product is CASSQGRTGELFF.

The chain is built from TRBV3-1 (or the pseudogene TRBV3-2) and TRBJ2-7; D gene unclear. The ends were cut back, 1 base at V and 3 bases at J, with 7 bases in the middle. From germline, CDR1 is LGHDT and CDR2 YNNKEL (reference sequence). CDR3 size: 13 residues. The CDR3 DNA reads TGTGCCAGCAGCCAAGTTCTCGGCTACGAGCAGTACTTC. Translated: CASSQVLGYEQYF.